The sequence of this TCR beta chain was determined in a study of blood T cells in healthy people across ages. The CDR3 spans 13 residues. The V gene lost 6 bases and the J gene lost 5 bases, with 14 bases spanning the gap. Germline loops: CDR1 MNHNS, CDR2 SASEGT. With a J-beta primer mix and a sample-barcoded 5' primer, a second PCR ran about 6 to 11 cycles. In TCRdb, the 5' RACE reads were re-called with MiXCR into one record per CDR3 protein. The sample records around 990,000 distinct CDR3 sequences, 35% to 40% being singletons. The receptor was isolated from a man in his late teens or twenties in good health. V usage is TRBV6-1 and J usage is TRBJ2-7; D might be TRBD1 (6 bases). Sequencing was carried out using blood. CDR3 DNA: TGTGCCAGCAGCCAGAGGACAGCCCACGAGCAGTACTTC. It is translated as CASSQRTAHEQYF.